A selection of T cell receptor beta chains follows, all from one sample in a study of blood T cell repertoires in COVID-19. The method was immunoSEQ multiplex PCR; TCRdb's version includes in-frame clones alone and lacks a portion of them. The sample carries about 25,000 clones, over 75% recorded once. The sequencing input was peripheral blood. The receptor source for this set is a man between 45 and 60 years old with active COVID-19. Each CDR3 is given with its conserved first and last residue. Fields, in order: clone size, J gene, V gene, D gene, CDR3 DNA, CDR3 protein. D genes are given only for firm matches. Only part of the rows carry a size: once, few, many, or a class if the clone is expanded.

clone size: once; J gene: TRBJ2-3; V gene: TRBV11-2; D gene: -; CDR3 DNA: TGTGCCAGCAGCTTAAACGCGGGGATTAGCACAGATACGCAGTATTTT; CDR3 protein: CASSLNAGISTDTQYF
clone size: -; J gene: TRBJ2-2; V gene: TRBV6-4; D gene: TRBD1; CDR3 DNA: TGTGCCAGCAGTGATACAGGGGACACCGGGGAGCTGTTTTTT; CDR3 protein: CASSDTGDTGELFF
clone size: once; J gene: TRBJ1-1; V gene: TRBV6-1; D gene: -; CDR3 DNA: TGTGCCAGCAGTGACGGGGGCGGGAGACACACTGAAGCTTTCTTT; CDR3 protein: CASSDGGGRHTEAFF
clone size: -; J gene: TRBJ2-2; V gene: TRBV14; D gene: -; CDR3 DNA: TGTGCCAGCAGCCAGACAGCTTATACGAACACCGGGGAGCTGTTTTTT; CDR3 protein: CASSQTAYTNTGELFF
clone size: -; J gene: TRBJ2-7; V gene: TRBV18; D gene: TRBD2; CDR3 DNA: TGTGCCAGCTCACCACTACCCAATAGCGGGGGGGACTACGAGCAGTACTTC; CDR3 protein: CASSPLPNSGGDYEQYF
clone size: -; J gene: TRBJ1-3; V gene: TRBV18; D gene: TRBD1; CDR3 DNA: TGTGCCAGCTCACCACGACAGGGGAGGCGAAACACCATATATTTT; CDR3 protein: CASSPRQGRRNTIYF
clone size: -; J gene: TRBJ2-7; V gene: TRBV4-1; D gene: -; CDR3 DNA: TGCGCCAGCAGCCAAGATGCCCAGGGGATTACCTACGAGCAGTACTTC; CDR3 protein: CASSQDAQGITYEQYF
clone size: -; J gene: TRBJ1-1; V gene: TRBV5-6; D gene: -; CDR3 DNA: TGTGCCAGCAGCTCCTATCAACCTGAAGCTTTCTTT; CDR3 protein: CASSSYQPEAFF
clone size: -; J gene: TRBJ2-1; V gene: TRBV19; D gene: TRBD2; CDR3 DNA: TGTGCCAGTAGTAGGGGGGGACTCAACAATGAGCAGTTCTTC; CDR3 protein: CASSRGGLNNEQFF
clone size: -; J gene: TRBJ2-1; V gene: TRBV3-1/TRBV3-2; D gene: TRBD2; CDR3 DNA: TGTGCCAGCAGCCAAGATAGCCTAGCGGGGTACAATGAGCAGTTCTTC; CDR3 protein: CASSQDSLAGYNEQFF
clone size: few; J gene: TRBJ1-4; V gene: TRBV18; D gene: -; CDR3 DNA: TGTGCCAGCTCACTACGGAGGAGGGATAATGAAAAACTGTTTTTT; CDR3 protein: CASSLRRRDNEKLFF
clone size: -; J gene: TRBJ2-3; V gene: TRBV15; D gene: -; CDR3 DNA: TGTGCCACCAGCAGAAACCCGGGTCGCACAGATACGCAGTATTTT; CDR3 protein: CATSRNPGRTDTQYF
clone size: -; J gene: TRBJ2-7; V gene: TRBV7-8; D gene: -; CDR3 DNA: TGTGCCAGCAGCTTAAATCCGAGCTCCTACGAGCAGTACTTC; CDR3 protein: CASSLNPSSYEQYF
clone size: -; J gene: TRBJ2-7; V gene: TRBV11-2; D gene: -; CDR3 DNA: TGTGCCAGCAGCTTAGTTCTGTTACCAGGCCACGAGCAGTACTTC; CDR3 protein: CASSLVLLPGHEQYF
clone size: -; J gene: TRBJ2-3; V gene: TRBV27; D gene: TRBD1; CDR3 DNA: TGTGCCAGCAGCACGGACAGGGCCCCACAGAATACGCAGTATTTT; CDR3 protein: CASSTDRAPQNTQYF
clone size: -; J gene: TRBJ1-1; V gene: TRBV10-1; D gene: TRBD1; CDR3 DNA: TGCGCCAGCAGTGATAGGACAGGGGAGAACACTGAAGCTTTCTTT; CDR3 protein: CASSDRTGENTEAFF
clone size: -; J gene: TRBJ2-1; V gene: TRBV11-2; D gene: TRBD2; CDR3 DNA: TGTGCCAGCAGCTTAGAAGGTCTTAGCGGGAGACGCGCCTACAATGAGCAGTTCTTC; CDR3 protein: CASSLEGLSGRRAYNEQFF
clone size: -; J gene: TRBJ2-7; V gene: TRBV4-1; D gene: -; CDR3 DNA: TGCGCCAGCAGCCACCTCCCCACAGGACCGCGATCCGAGCAGTACTTC; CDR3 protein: CASSHLPTGPRSEQYF
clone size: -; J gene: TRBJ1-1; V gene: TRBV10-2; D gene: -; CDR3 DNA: TGCGCCAGCAGTGCCAGGGAACTGGGGCCAAAAAACACTGAAGCTTTCTTT; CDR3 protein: CASSARELGPKNTEAFF
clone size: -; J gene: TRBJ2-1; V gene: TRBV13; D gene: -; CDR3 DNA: TGTGCCAGCAGCTTAGGGACAGCTCCATTCAATGAGCAGTTCTTC; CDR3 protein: CASSLGTAPFNEQFF
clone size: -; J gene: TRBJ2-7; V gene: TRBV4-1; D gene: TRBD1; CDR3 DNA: TGCGCCAGCAGCCAAGGGACAGGGGCTCACGAGCAGTACTTC; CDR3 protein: CASSQGTGAHEQYF
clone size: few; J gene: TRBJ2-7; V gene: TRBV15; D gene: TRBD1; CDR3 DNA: TGTGCCACCAGCAATCCGGGACAGGGGCCCACCGAGCAGTACTTC; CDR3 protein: CATSNPGQGPTEQYF
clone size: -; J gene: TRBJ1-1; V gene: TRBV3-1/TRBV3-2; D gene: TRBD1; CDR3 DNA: TGTGCCAGCAGCCGGACAGGCCCGACTGAAGCTTTCTTT; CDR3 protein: CASSRTGPTEAFF
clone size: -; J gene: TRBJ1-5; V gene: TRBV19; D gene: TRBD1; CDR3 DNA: TGTGCCAGTGCCGACAGGGATAGCAATCAGCCCCAGCATTTT; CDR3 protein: CASADRDSNQPQHF
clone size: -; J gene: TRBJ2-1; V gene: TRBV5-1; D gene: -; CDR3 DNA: TGCGCCAGCAGCTTGGTAGCGGCGAGCTCCTACAATGAGCAGTTCTTC; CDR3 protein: CASSLVAASSYNEQFF
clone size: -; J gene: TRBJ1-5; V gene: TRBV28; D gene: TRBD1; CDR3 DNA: TGTGCCAGCAACTCAATACGGAGACAGGGCAGTGGTCAGCCCCAGCATTTT; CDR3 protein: CASNSIRRQGSGQPQHF
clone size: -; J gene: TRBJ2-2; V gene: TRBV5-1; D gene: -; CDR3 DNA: TGCGCCAGCGAGGTGAAGTCACGTGGGACCGGGGAGCTGTTTTTT; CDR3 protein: CASEVKSRGTGELFF
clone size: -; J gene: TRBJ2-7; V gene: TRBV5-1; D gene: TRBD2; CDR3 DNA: TGCGCCAGCAGCTTGGTTGGGGGGGTTGTCGACGAGCAGTACTTC; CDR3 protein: CASSLVGGVVDEQYF
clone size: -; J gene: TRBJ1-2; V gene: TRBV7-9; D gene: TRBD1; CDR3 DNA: TGTGCCAGCAGCTTAGAGGGGACAGGAGGATCCGGCTACACCTTC; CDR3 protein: CASSLEGTGGSGYTF
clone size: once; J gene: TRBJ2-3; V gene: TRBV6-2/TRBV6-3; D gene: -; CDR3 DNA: TGTGCCAGCAGTTACTCCCTCTCCAGCACAGATACGCAGTATTTT; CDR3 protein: CASSYSLSSTDTQYF
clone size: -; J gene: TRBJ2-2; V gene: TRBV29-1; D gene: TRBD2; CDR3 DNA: TGCAGCGGAACACCAGCGGGAGGGGGTATCGGGGAGCTGTTTTTT; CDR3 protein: CSGTPAGGGIGELFF
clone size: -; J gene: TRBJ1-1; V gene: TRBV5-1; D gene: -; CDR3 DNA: TGCGCCAGCAGCGACTCCTGGAACACTGAAGCTTTCTTT; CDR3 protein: CASSDSWNTEAFF
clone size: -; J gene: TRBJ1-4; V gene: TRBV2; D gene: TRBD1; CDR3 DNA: TGTGCCAGCAGTGAAGGCGGGACAGGGTTTCTGTTTTTT; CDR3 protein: CASSEGGTGFLFF
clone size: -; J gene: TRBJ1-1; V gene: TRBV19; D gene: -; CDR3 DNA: TGTGCCAGTAGTGTCCCCCGGGATTTGAACACTGAAGCTTTCTTT; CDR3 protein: CASSVPRDLNTEAFF
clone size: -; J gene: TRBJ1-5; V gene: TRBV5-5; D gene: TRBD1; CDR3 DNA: TGTGCCAGCAGCCTAGGACAGGGCTCTCAGCCCCAGCATTTT; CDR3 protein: CASSLGQGSQPQHF
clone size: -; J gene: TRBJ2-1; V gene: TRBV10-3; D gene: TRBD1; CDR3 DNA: TGTGCCATCAGTGACCCTGACAGGGGGTATTACAATGAGCAGTTCTTC; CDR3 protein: CAISDPDRGYYNEQFF
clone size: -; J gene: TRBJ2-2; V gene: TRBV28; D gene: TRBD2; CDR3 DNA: TGTGCCAGCAGTTTCCCCGGAGCTAGCGGGGGAAACACCGGGGAGCTGTTTTTT; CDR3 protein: CASSFPGASGGNTGELFF
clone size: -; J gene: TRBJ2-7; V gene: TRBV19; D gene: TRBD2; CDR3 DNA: TGTGCCAGTAGTAAGGGAGGGATAAGCTACGAGCAGTACTTC; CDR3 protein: CASSKGGISYEQYF
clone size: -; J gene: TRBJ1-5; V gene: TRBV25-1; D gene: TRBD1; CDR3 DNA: TGTGCGACAGGGGATAGCAATCAGCCCCAGCATTTT; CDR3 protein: CATGDSNQPQHF
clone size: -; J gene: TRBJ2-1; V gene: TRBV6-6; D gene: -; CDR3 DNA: TGTGCCAGCAGGATTGACAGGAGCTCCTACAATGAGCAGTTCTTC; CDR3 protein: CASRIDRSSYNEQFF
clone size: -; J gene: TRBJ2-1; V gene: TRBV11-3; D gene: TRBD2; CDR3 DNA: TGTGCCAGCAGCTCGGGACTAGCGGGACGGGAGCAGTTCTTC; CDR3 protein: CASSSGLAGREQFF